This paragraph reports one T cell receptor beta chain. The antigen remains undetermined. The germline V gene encodes CDR1 LNHDA and CDR2 SQIVND (reference sequence). V lost 7 bases, J lost 6 bases, and 11 bases stayed unmatched. This CDR3 comprises 15 residues. This record comes from a study of cytomegalovirus exposure and HLA in healthy donors. The study's findings and limits: Later analysis identified about 18,000 TCR beta sequences associated with HLA alleles, using a false discovery rate threshold of 0.05. Most likely, a cluster of highly shared sequence variants arose as a sequencing artifact. It emerged from a later analysis that several of the most significant clusters appeared to be linked to common viral pathogens.

The PCR was carried out with 60 Vbeta primers and 13 Jbeta primers. Sequencing used immunoSEQ multiplex PCR; TCRdb keeps in-frame clones, though not all of them. The sample lists a few hundred thousand clones, 80% to 95% occurring once. The origin of this receptor is a girl aged 2 to 9 in good health and CMV-seronegative. Sequences were obtained from PBMCs. This chain joins TRBV19 and TRBJ1-4, with TRBD1 identical over 7 bases. Written as DNA, the CDR3 is TGTGCCAGTACTTACCGGGACAGCGGTCATGAAAAACTGTTTTTT. Translating gives CASTYRDSGHEKLFF.